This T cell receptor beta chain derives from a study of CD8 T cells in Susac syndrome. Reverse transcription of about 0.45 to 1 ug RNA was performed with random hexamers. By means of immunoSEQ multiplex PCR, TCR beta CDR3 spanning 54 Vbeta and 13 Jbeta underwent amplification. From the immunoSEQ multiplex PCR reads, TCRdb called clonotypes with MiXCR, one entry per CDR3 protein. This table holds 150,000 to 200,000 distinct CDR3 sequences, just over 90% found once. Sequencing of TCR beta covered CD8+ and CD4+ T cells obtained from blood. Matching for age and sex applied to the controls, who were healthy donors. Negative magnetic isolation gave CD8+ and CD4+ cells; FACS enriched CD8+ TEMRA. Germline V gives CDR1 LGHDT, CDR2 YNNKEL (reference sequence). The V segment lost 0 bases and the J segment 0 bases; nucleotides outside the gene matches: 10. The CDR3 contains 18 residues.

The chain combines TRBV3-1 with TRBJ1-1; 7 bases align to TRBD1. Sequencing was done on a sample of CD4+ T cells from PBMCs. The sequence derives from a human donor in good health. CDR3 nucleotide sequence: TGTGCCAGCAGCCAAGAGTGGGGAGGGGGCGGAGTGAACACTGAAGCTTTCTTT. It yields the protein CASSQEWGGGGVNTEAFF.